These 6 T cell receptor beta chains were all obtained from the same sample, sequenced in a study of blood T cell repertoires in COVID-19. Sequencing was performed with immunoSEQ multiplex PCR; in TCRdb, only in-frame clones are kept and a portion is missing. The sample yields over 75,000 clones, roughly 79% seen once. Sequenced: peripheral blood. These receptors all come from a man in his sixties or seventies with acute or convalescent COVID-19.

The CDR3 DNA is TGTGCCGCAGGGGCGGGGGCGAACACCGGGGAGCTGTTTTTT. Its protein is CAAGAGANTGELFF. V usage is TRBV3-1 (or the pseudogene TRBV3-2) and J usage is TRBJ2-2, with D perhaps TRBD2 (7 bases). Trimming pared 11 bases from V and 0 bases from J, leaving 13 bases between. Germline values: CDR1 LGHDT, CDR2 YNNKEL (reference sequence). CDR3 length: 14 residues.

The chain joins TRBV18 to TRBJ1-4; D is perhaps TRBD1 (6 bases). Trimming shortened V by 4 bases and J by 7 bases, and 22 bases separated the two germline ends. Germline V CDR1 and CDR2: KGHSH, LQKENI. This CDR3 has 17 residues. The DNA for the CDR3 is TGTGCCAGCTCACGTATCTCAGGGGCAGGGTTGAGTGAAAAACTGTTTTTT. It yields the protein CASSRISGAGLSEKLFF.

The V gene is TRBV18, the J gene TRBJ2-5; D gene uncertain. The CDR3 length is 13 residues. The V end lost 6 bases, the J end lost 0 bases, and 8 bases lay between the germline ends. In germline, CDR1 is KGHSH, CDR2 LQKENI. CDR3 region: CASSQDYQETQYF. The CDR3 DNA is TGTGCCAGCTCGCAGGATTACCAAGAGACCCAGTACTTC.

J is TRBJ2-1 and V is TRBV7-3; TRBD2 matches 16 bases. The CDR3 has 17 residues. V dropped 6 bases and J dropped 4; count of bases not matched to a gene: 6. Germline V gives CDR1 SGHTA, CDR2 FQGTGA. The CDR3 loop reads CASRAGTSGRVYNEQFF. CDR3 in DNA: TGTGCCAGCAGGGCCGGGACTAGCGGGAGGGTTTACAATGAGCAGTTCTTC.

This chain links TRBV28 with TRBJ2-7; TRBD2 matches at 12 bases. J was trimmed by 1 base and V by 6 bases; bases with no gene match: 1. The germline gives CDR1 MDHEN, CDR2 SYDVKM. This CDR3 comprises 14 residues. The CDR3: CASRGLAGSYEQYF. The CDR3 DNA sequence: TGTGCCAGCAGAGGACTAGCGGGATCCTACGAGCAGTACTTC.

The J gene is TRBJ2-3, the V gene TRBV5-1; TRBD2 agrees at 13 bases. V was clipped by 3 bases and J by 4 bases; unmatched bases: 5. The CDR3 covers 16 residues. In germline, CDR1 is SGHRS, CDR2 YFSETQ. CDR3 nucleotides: TGCGCCAGCAGCTCCGGACTAGCGGGGGCCCCAGATACGCAGTATTTT. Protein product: CASSSGLAGAPDTQYF.